Sequencing of this T cell receptor (beta chain) was carried out in a study of vaccination and CD4 T cells after COVID-19. Overall study: Convalescent donors totaled six males and four females, including two who were Hispanic. Across the group, participants received two doses of either BNT162b2 or mRNA-1273 vaccine.

Cultured CD4+ T-cell DNA underwent Oncomine TCR Beta short-read sequencing. After culture, CD4+ T cells served as the source for genomic DNA extraction. TCRdb called the PCR reads again in MiXCR, with one record for every CDR3 protein. The sample holds approximately 12,000 distinct CDR3 sequences, more than 35% seen once. In the case of this clonotype: Its antigen is not identified.

After removal of 1 base from V and 2 bases from J, the junction contained 7 bases not matched to a gene. The CDR3 covers 17 residues. As for treatment: approximately 10-day PBMC culture with coronavirus spike peptide pools or control peptides (ViraFEST assay). The clonotype was recovered from a human donor with COVID-19. V gene TRBV12-3 or TRBV12-4 combines with J gene TRBJ2-3, with 9 bases lining up with TRBD2. The sample consisted of cultured CD4+ T cells from blood. The CDR3 coding sequence is TGTGCCAGCAGTTTAGGGGTACGACTAGCGGCCACAGATACGCAGTATTTT. Its translation is CASSLGVRLAATDTQYF.